This record covers a single T cell receptor beta chain. The germline V gene encodes CDR1 SGHVS and CDR2 FQNEAQ. Trimming removed 9 bases at V and 2 bases at J, with 17 bases between. CDR3 length: 15 residues. Here immunoSEQ multiplex PCR was the method, and the copy in TCRdb shows in-frame clones only, minus some. The profile shows 140,000 to 150,000 clones, approximately 85% of them singletons. This entry belongs to a study of blood T cell repertoires in COVID-19. The sequencing sample was made of peripheral blood. This clonotype was obtained from a woman aged 60-75 years with COVID-19, enrolled during active disease. The gene calls are TRBV7-8 and TRBJ1-5, with D perhaps matching TRBD1 (6 bases). The CDR3 bases are TGTGCCAGTTCGAACAGGGACGGAGGCAATCAGCCCCAGCATTTT. This encodes CASSNRDGGNQPQHF.